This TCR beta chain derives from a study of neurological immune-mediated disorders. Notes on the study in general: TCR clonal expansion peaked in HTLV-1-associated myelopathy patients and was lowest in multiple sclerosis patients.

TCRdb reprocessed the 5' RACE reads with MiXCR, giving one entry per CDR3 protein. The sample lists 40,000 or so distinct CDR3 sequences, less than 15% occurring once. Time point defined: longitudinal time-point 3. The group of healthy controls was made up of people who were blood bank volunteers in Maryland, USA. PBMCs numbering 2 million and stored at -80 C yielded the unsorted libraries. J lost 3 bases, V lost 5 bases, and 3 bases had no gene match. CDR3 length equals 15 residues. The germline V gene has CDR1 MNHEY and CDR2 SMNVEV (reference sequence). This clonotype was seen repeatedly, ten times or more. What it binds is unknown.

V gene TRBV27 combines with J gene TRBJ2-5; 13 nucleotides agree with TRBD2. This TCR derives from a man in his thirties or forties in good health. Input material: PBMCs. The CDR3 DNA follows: TGTGCCAGCAGTCCGGGACTAGCGGGGAAAGAGACCCAGTACTTC. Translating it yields CASSPGLAGKETQYF.